The rows below give T cell receptor beta chains drawn from one sample of a study of cytomegalovirus exposure and HLA in healthy donors. Data came from immunoSEQ multiplex PCR; TCRdb stores just in-frame clones and leaves some out. Its table records fewer than 85,000 clones. Specimen: PBMCs. Receptors were obtained from a man over 45 in good health and CMV-seropositive. CDR3s include the opening cysteine and the closing phenylalanine or tryptophan. A D gene is named only where the DNA matches it firmly.

j_gene: TRBJ2-1; v_gene: TRBV9; d_gene: TRBD1; CDR3nt: TGTGCCAGCAGCGTAGAGGGACAGGTCGACAATGAGCAGTTCTTC; CDR3aa: CASSVEGQVDNEQFF
j_gene: TRBJ1-1; v_gene: TRBV18; d_gene: NA; CDR3nt: TGTGCCAGCTCACCATGGACAACTTCCATGAACACTGAAGCTTTCTTT; CDR3aa: CASSPWTTSMNTEAFF
j_gene: TRBJ2-2; v_gene: TRBV2; d_gene: TRBD2; CDR3nt: TGTGCCAGCAAGGCGGGAGGCACCACCGGGGAGCTGTTTTTT; CDR3aa: CASKAGGTTGELFF
j_gene: TRBJ1-1; v_gene: TRBV23-1; d_gene: TRBD1; CDR3nt: TGCGCCAGCAGTCGACCCAATCTAAATTTATATCCGGGACAGGGAGACATGAACACTGAAGCTTTCTTT; CDR3aa: CASSRPNLNLYPGQGDMNTEAFF
j_gene: TRBJ1-4; v_gene: TRBV7-8; d_gene: NA; CDR3nt: TGTGCCAGCAGCCCCAGTGAACAGACGAATGAAAAACTGTTTTTT; CDR3aa: CASSPSEQTNEKLFF
j_gene: TRBJ2-7; v_gene: TRBV19; d_gene: NA; CDR3nt: TGTGCCAGTAGTGGGGCAGGGGATAGCTCCTACGAGCAGTACTTC; CDR3aa: CASSGAGDSSYEQYF
j_gene: TRBJ1-5; v_gene: TRBV6-1; d_gene: TRBD1; CDR3nt: TGTGCCAGCAGTTTGGGGGACAGTCCTCAGCCCCAGCATTTT; CDR3aa: CASSLGDSPQPQHF
j_gene: TRBJ1-6; v_gene: TRBV6-5; d_gene: TRBD1; CDR3nt: TGTGCCAGCAGTTACTCATACGACAGGGGTAATTCACCCCTCCACTTT; CDR3aa: CASSYSYDRGNSPLHF
j_gene: TRBJ1-6; v_gene: TRBV9; d_gene: NA; CDR3nt: TGTGCCAGCAGCGGCGGGGGGGGTAAGACACCCCTCCACTTT; CDR3aa: CASSGGGGKTPLHF
j_gene: TRBJ2-3; v_gene: TRBV5-4; d_gene: NA; CDR3nt: TGTGCCAGCAGCTTGGATCCGGGGTCCACAGATACGCAGTATTTT; CDR3aa: CASSLDPGSTDTQYF
j_gene: TRBJ2-1; v_gene: TRBV6-1; d_gene: TRBD1; CDR3nt: TGTGCCAGCAGGAGGGGACAGGGGACCTACAATGAGCAGTTCTTC; CDR3aa: CASRRGQGTYNEQFF
j_gene: TRBJ2-5; v_gene: TRBV7-9; d_gene: NA; CDR3nt: TGTGCCAGCAGCCCCGGGAGTAGCGGACTCCAAGAGACCCAGTACTTC; CDR3aa: CASSPGSSGLQETQYF
j_gene: TRBJ2-2; v_gene: TRBV18; d_gene: NA; CDR3nt: TGTGCCAGCTGCCGGTCGGTGAACACCGGGGAGCTGTTTTTT; CDR3aa: CASCRSVNTGELFF
j_gene: TRBJ2-7; v_gene: TRBV27; d_gene: NA; CDR3nt: TGTGCCAGCAGTTTCGGGGGTATAGACGAGAGGCAGTACTTC; CDR3aa: CASSFGGIDERQYF
j_gene: TRBJ1-2; v_gene: TRBV5-5; d_gene: TRBD1; CDR3nt: TGTGCCAGCAGTTACAGGGGAATCGACTATGGCTACACCTTC; CDR3aa: CASSYRGIDYGYTF
j_gene: TRBJ1-4; v_gene: TRBV28; d_gene: NA; CDR3nt: TGTGCCAGCAGTTTAAGGGGTGCAACTAATGAAAAACTGTTTTTT; CDR3aa: CASSLRGATNEKLFF
j_gene: TRBJ2-2; v_gene: TRBV6-4; d_gene: NA; CDR3nt: TGTGCCAGTTCCCAGGGAACCAACACCGGGGAGCTGTTTTTT; CDR3aa: CASSQGTNTGELFF
j_gene: TRBJ2-5; v_gene: TRBV15; d_gene: TRBD1; CDR3nt: TGTGCCACCAGCATCAACAGGGGAGAGACCCAGTACTTC; CDR3aa: CATSINRGETQYF
j_gene: TRBJ1-1; v_gene: TRBV27; d_gene: NA; CDR3nt: TGTGCCACCCGGGTTTTCATGAACACTGAAGCTTTCTTT; CDR3aa: CATRVFMNTEAFF
j_gene: TRBJ1-1; v_gene: TRBV18; d_gene: TRBD1; CDR3nt: TGTGCCAGCTCACCTTCCCTCCGGGACAGGGGGCTGGGAACTGAAGCTTTCTTT; CDR3aa: CASSPSLRDRGLGTEAFF
j_gene: TRBJ2-5; v_gene: TRBV5-8; d_gene: TRBD1; CDR3nt: TGTGCCAGCAGCCTGGACAGGGCCCTAGGGGCCCAGTACTTC; CDR3aa: CASSLDRALGAQYF
j_gene: TRBJ2-5; v_gene: TRBV5-1; d_gene: NA; CDR3nt: TGCGCCAGCGACATAGGGGGTCGGCAAGAGACCCAGTACTTC; CDR3aa: CASDIGGRQETQYF
j_gene: TRBJ2-5; v_gene: TRBV5-6; d_gene: NA; CDR3nt: TGTGCCAGCAGCTTCGGACAGCAAGAGACCCAGTACTTC; CDR3aa: CASSFGQQETQYF
j_gene: TRBJ2-5; v_gene: TRBV5-1; d_gene: NA; CDR3nt: TGCGCCAGCAGCTTGCGTCTGCGGGAGACCCAGTACTTC; CDR3aa: CASSLRLRETQYF
j_gene: TRBJ1-3; v_gene: TRBV6-5; d_gene: NA; CDR3nt: TGTGCCAGCAGTTACTCTAAACAGGGAGGAAACACCATATATTTT; CDR3aa: CASSYSKQGGNTIYF
j_gene: TRBJ1-2; v_gene: TRBV19; d_gene: NA; CDR3nt: TGTGCCAGTAGTGTCGACAGGACGAGCTATGGCTACACCTTC; CDR3aa: CASSVDRTSYGYTF
j_gene: TRBJ2-1; v_gene: TRBV2; d_gene: NA; CDR3nt: TGTGCCAGCTTACGGCTAGCGCTTACCTACAATGAGCAGTTCTTC; CDR3aa: CASLRLALTYNEQFF
j_gene: TRBJ1-1; v_gene: TRBV9; d_gene: NA; CDR3nt: TGTGCCAGCAGCGTCATGACTGAAGCTTTCTTT; CDR3aa: CASSVMTEAFF
j_gene: TRBJ2-7; v_gene: TRBV11-3; d_gene: TRBD2; CDR3nt: TGTGCCAGCAGCTTAGGTGGGCTAGCGGAGAACGAGCAGTACTTC; CDR3aa: CASSLGGLAENEQYF
j_gene: TRBJ1-4; v_gene: TRBV10-3; d_gene: TRBD1; CDR3nt: TGTGCCATCAGTGAGTCTAGGGGGCGAGAAAAACTGTTTTTT; CDR3aa: CAISESRGREKLFF
j_gene: TRBJ1-1; v_gene: TRBV7-8; d_gene: NA; CDR3nt: TGTGCCAGCAGATATACACAAGAGAACACTGAAGCTTTCTTT; CDR3aa: CASRYTQENTEAFF
j_gene: TRBJ1-1; v_gene: TRBV9; d_gene: TRBD1; CDR3nt: TGTGCCAGCAGCGTAACAGGGGGCGTGAACACTGAAGCTTTCTTT; CDR3aa: CASSVTGGVNTEAFF
j_gene: TRBJ2-5; v_gene: TRBV5-6; d_gene: NA; CDR3nt: TGTGCCAGCGGGAGGAGTCACCAAGAGACCCAGTACTTC; CDR3aa: CASGRSHQETQYF
j_gene: TRBJ2-1; v_gene: TRBV6-6; d_gene: NA; CDR3nt: TGTGCCAGCAGTAATCCTTATACACACGACAATGAGCAGTTCTTC; CDR3aa: CASSNPYTHDNEQFF
j_gene: TRBJ1-1; v_gene: TRBV6-5; d_gene: TRBD1; CDR3nt: TGTGCCAGCAGCTCCGGGACAGGGAACACTGAAGCTTTCTTT; CDR3aa: CASSSGTGNTEAFF
j_gene: TRBJ1-2; v_gene: TRBV4-2; d_gene: TRBD1; CDR3nt: TGTGCCAGCAGCCAGTCCGGGACAGGGAGCGGCTACACCTTC; CDR3aa: CASSQSGTGSGYTF
j_gene: TRBJ1-1; v_gene: TRBV5-6; d_gene: TRBD1; CDR3nt: TGTGCCAGCAGCTCGAACTGGGACAGGGCAATTTTGGGCACTGAAGCTTTCTTT; CDR3aa: CASSSNWDRAILGTEAFF
j_gene: TRBJ2-5; v_gene: TRBV5-4; d_gene: TRBD2; CDR3nt: TGTGCCAGCAGCTTCCTGACTAGCGGGAGGGGGGAGACCCAGTACTTC; CDR3aa: CASSFLTSGRGETQYF
j_gene: TRBJ2-7; v_gene: TRBV28; d_gene: TRBD1; CDR3nt: TGTGCCAGCAGTCTGACAGGGTCGAGCTACGAGCAGTACTTC; CDR3aa: CASSLTGSSYEQYF
j_gene: TRBJ1-1; v_gene: TRBV2; d_gene: TRBD1; CDR3nt: TGTGCCAGCAGTGGGGACAGGGACACTGAAGCTTTCTTT; CDR3aa: CASSGDRDTEAFF
j_gene: TRBJ1-5; v_gene: TRBV19; d_gene: TRBD1; CDR3nt: TGTGCCAGTAGAAGGACAGGCCCAAACCAGCCCCAGCATTTT; CDR3aa: CASRRTGPNQPQHF
j_gene: TRBJ2-3; v_gene: TRBV5-1; d_gene: NA; CDR3nt: TGCGCCAGCAATACGGGGAGAGGGAGAACAGATACGCAGTATTTT; CDR3aa: CASNTGRGRTDTQYF
j_gene: TRBJ1-1; v_gene: TRBV7-9; d_gene: TRBD1; CDR3nt: TGTGCCAGCAGCTTAGAGCAAATCCAGGGGGCGCGGGACACTGAAGCTTTCTTT; CDR3aa: CASSLEQIQGARDTEAFF
j_gene: TRBJ1-4; v_gene: TRBV5-5; d_gene: NA; CDR3nt: TGTGCCAGCAGCTCCCCCTCGGGGGGCCAATATGAAAAACTGTTTTTT; CDR3aa: CASSSPSGGQYEKLFF
j_gene: TRBJ2-1; v_gene: TRBV5-1; d_gene: NA; CDR3nt: TGCGCCAGCAGCTTGGGAGGGGGGGCCTCCAATGAGCAGTTCTTC; CDR3aa: CASSLGGGASNEQFF
j_gene: TRBJ1-2; v_gene: TRBV5-4; d_gene: NA; CDR3nt: TGTGCCAGCAGCATGCGTCAGGGAACCCTGGATGGCTACACCTTC; CDR3aa: CASSMRQGTLDGYTF
j_gene: TRBJ2-7; v_gene: TRBV6-1; d_gene: TRBD2; CDR3nt: TGTGCCAGCAGTGAAGGGACTAGCGGCTCCTACGAGCAGTACTTC; CDR3aa: CASSEGTSGSYEQYF
j_gene: TRBJ1-6; v_gene: TRBV25-1; d_gene: NA; CDR3nt: TGTGCCAGCGCCCGGACACTTACAGGGTATAATTCACCCCTCCACTTT; CDR3aa: CASARTLTGYNSPLHF
j_gene: TRBJ1-5; v_gene: TRBV2; d_gene: NA; CDR3nt: TGTGCCAGCAGTAATACAGGGCAGGAACAGCCCCAGCATTTT; CDR3aa: CASSNTGQEQPQHF
j_gene: TRBJ1-4; v_gene: TRBV5-4; d_gene: TRBD1; CDR3nt: TGTGCCAGCAGCTTGGCCCGGCCAGGGGGCAATGAAAAACTGTTTTTT; CDR3aa: CASSLARPGGNEKLFF
j_gene: TRBJ2-5; v_gene: TRBV30; d_gene: TRBD1; CDR3nt: TGTGCCTGGAGTGCCTCACGCACAGACAGGGGGCAGGAGACCCAGTACTTC; CDR3aa: CAWSASRTDRGQETQYF
j_gene: TRBJ1-5; v_gene: TRBV10-2; d_gene: NA; CDR3nt: TGCGCCAGCAGTTTTTCAGGGAATCAGCCCCAGCATTTT; CDR3aa: CASSFSGNQPQHF
j_gene: TRBJ2-5; v_gene: TRBV15; d_gene: NA; CDR3nt: TGTGCCACCAGCAGAGATCCAGGGGAGACCCAGTACTTC; CDR3aa: CATSRDPGETQYF
j_gene: TRBJ1-1; v_gene: TRBV5-6; d_gene: NA; CDR3nt: TGTGCCAGCAGCTTTCGGCCAGGGCTTGGTGAAGCTTTCTTT; CDR3aa: CASSFRPGLGEAFF
j_gene: TRBJ2-5; v_gene: TRBV7-9; d_gene: TRBD1; CDR3nt: TGTGCCAGCAGCCCATGGACAGGGCAAGAGACCCAGTACTTC; CDR3aa: CASSPWTGQETQYF
j_gene: TRBJ2-5; v_gene: TRBV2; d_gene: TRBD2; CDR3nt: TGTGCCAGCAGTGCGCTACCGGGGGGGCCGGAGACCCAGTACTTC; CDR3aa: CASSALPGGPETQYF
j_gene: TRBJ2-5; v_gene: TRBV5-4; d_gene: NA; CDR3nt: TGTGCCAGCAGCTTGGCCACACAGCAAGAGACCCAGTACTTC; CDR3aa: CASSLATQQETQYF